Below, 31 T cell receptor beta chains from the same sample are listed, as sequenced in a study of T cells in Graves' hyperthyroidism and ophthalmopathy. The source material, RNA transcripts, was used to amplify TCR beta CDR3 regions. A set of HTBI primers served as the primers for a first-round RT-PCR of the TCR CDR3. TCRdb redid the calling of the multiplex PCR reads with MiXCR, one entry per CDR3 protein. The sample holds hundreds of thousands of distinct CDR3 sequences, about a sixth seen once. Sequenced: blood. The source is a woman aged 18-29 years with Graves' hyperthyroidism.

This clonotype was seen a handful of times. The chain has TRBV27 and TRBJ2-7; the D is unclear. The V end was cut by 5 bases, the J end by 3 bases, with 11 bases between. Germline CDR1 reads MNHEY; CDR2 reads SMNVEV (reference sequence). This CDR3 contains 13 residues. Written as DNA, the CDR3 is TGTGCCAGCAGTCCCACAGTCCTCTACGAGCAGTACTTC. Its translation is CASSPTVLYEQYF.

The V call is TRBV7-9, the J call TRBJ2-3; 7 bases fit TRBD2. Losses at the gene ends were 5 bases for V and 8 bases for J; bases not matched to a gene: 7. The CDR3 is 13 residues long. Germline V lookup: CDR1 SEHNR, CDR2 FQNEAQ (reference sequence). As DNA, the CDR3 is TGTGCCAGCAGCCCCGCGGGAGCGGGTACGCAGTATTTT. Protein sequence: CASSPAGAGTQYF.

Regarding this clonotype: With a much larger clone just one base away, this may be a read error. V usage is TRBV27 and J usage is TRBJ1-1, with 8 positions matching TRBD1. CDR1 MNHEY and CDR2 SMNVEV come from the germline V gene (reference sequence). CDR3 length: 14 residues. After removal of 5 bases from V and 3 bases from J, the junction contained 5 bases not matched to a gene. The CDR3 protein is CASSKDREDTEAFF. The CDR3 coding sequence is TGTGCCAGCAGTAAGGACAGGGAGGACACTGAAGCTTTCTTT.

V gene TRBV24-1 combines with J gene TRBJ2-1, with D perhaps TRBD1 (5 bases). In germline, CDR1 is KGHDR, CDR2 SFDVKD. Trimming took off 5 bases at V and 4 bases at J, with 11 bases between the two ends. This CDR3 spans 14 amino acids. The CDR3 nucleotides are TGTGCCACCAGTGGAACAGGTCCATACAATGAGCAGTTCTTC. The encoded protein is CATSGTGPYNEQFF.

The rearrangement joins TRBV7-9 to TRBJ2-3, with a tentative D call TRBD2 (6 bases). The CDR3 contains 17 residues. The V end lost 4 bases, the J end lost 5 bases, and 22 bases lay between the germline ends. Germline V gene sequence: CDR1 SEHNR, CDR2 FQNEAQ (reference sequence). CDR3 protein: CASSSRVVAGTLDTQYF. In nucleotides, the CDR3 is TGTGCCAGCAGCTCTAGGGTGGTTGCGGGGACCCTAGATACGCAGTATTTT.

As to this clonotype: This may come from a read error, since a much larger clone is one base off. V usage is TRBV20-1 and J usage is TRBJ2-1, with TRBD1 matching 9 bases. The V gene's germline CDR1 is DFQATT and CDR2 SNEGSKA (reference sequence). This CDR3 is 14 amino acids long. With 3 bases clipped from V and 11 bases from J, the junction kept 11 bases outside the gene matches. The CDR3 spells CSASVGTGNLQQFF. CDR3 sequence (DNA): TGCAGTGCTAGTGTCGGGACAGGGAACCTTCAGCAGTTCTTC.

This clonotype was observed a few times. V is TRBV12-3 or TRBV12-4 and J is TRBJ1-2; D unresolved. With 0 bases removed from V and 4 bases from J, the gap between germline ends came to 12 bases. The CDR3 has 15 amino acids. CDR3: CASSLATAALYGYTF. DNA for the CDR3: TGTGCCAGCAGTTTAGCTACGGCTGCCCTCTATGGCTACACCTTC.

The table lists this clonotype with a few counts. The genes are TRBV12-3 or TRBV12-4 and TRBJ2-2; the D gene is possibly TRBD1 (5 bases). The V gene lost 6 bases and the J gene lost 7 bases, with 18 bases spanning the gap. The CDR3 has 15 amino acids. In DNA, the CDR3 is TGTGCCAGCAGATTTGTTGGGGCCACCGGCGGGGAGCTGTTTTTT. It specifies CASRFVGATGGELFF.

This clonotype was observed many times. J is TRBJ1-4 and V is TRBV18; D is unclear. Trimming cost V 3 bases and J 8 bases, with 13 bases left between them. Germline V gene sequence: CDR1 KGHSH, CDR2 LQKENI. The CDR3 is 14 residues long. CDR3 in DNA: TGTGCCAGCTCACCGAGCGGGGTCGACGAAAAACTGTTTTTT. It encodes CASSPSGVDEKLFF.

This clonotype was detected a few times. The chain combines TRBV6-2 or TRBV6-3 with TRBJ2-5; TRBD1 matches 9 bases. Trimming at V came to 5 bases and at J to 5 bases, leaving 9 bases not matched to a gene. Germline CDR1 reads MNHEY; CDR2 reads SVGEGT. The CDR3 length is 15 residues. CDR3 protein: CASSRTGDLWETQYF. DNA of the CDR3: TGTGCCAGCAGTAGGACAGGGGACCTATGGGAGACCCAGTACTTC.

This clonotype was detected many times. The rearrangement links TRBV20-1 to TRBJ2-3; TRBD1 aligns across 7 bases. The V gene end was trimmed by 7 bases and the J gene end by 2 bases; junction bases not matched to a gene: 6. The CDR3 has 13 residues. CDR1 is DFQATT, CDR2 SNEGSKA, per germline (reference sequence). CDR3 amino acids: CSVNRGSTDTQYF. CDR3 bases: TGCAGTGTCAACAGGGGATCCACAGATACGCAGTATTTT.

The V gene is TRBV18, the J gene TRBJ2-1, with 9 bases lining up with TRBD2. Germline CDR1 and CDR2: KGHSH and LQKENI. The CDR3 has 15 residues. J was trimmed by 7 bases and V by 8 bases; bases with no gene match: 12. CDR3 amino acids: CASGKAGGLLNEQFF. CDR3 coding DNA: TGTGCCAGCGGGAAAGCGGGGGGCCTCTTAAATGAGCAGTTCTTC.

This clonotype has at least ten counts. V gene TRBV7-9 combines with J gene TRBJ1-5, with D possibly being TRBD1 (5 bases). Germline V CDR1 and CDR2: SEHNR, FQNEAQ (reference sequence). The CDR3 runs 15 residues. Deletions cut 0 bases from V and 1 base from J, with 7 bases between. The CDR3 sequence is CASSLAGASNQPQHF. CDR3 sequence (DNA): TGTGCCAGCAGCTTAGCTGGGGCCAGCAATCAGCCCCAGCATTTT.

This clonotype appeared many times. The chain links TRBV28 to TRBJ2-1, with 9 bases aligning to TRBD2. The CDR3 has 16 amino acids. V was clipped by 10 bases and J by 12 bases; unmatched bases: 22. CDR1 and CDR2 (germline): MDHEN, SYDVKM. CDR3 loop: CATSSGTSPPYARQFF. CDR3 DNA: TGTGCCACGTCATCCGGGACTAGCCCCCCCTACGCTCGGCAGTTCTTC.

This clonotype has at least ten counts. The chain links TRBV11-1 to TRBJ1-1, with 7 bases identical to TRBD1. Looked up from germline, CDR1 is SGHAT and CDR2 is FQDESV (reference sequence). This CDR3 is 13 amino acids long. V lost 5 bases and J lost 10; bases outside the gene matches: 10. CDR3 in amino acids: CASSLGTASGAFF. DNA for the CDR3: TGTGCCAGCAGCCTAGGGACAGCGAGTGGAGCTTTCTTT.

This clonotype was observed a handful of times. The chain uses TRBV6-1 and TRBJ2-5; no firm D call. V was cut by 5 bases and J by 3 bases, with 13 bases left in between. CDR1 and CDR2 (germline): MNHNS, SASEGT. CDR3 length: 14 residues. CDR3 bases: TGTGCCAGCAGTTACGCTTCCCCAAAAGAGACCCAGTACTTC. Protein: CASSYASPKETQYF.

This clonotype has just a few counts. The chain joins TRBV6-1 to TRBJ2-1, with 7 bases that match TRBD2. CDR3 length equals 13 residues. V dropped 6 bases and J dropped 4; count of bases not matched to a gene: 3. CDR1 is MNHNS, CDR2 SASEGT, per germline. As DNA, the CDR3 is TGTGCCAGCAGGGTAGCGGGTTACAATGAGCAGTTCTTC. Translation gives CASRVAGYNEQFF.

This clonotype was detected many times. The chain recombines TRBV5-1 with TRBJ2-1; D is possibly TRBD1 (6 bases). Per the germline V gene, CDR1 is SGHRS and CDR2 is YFSETQ. Trimming shortened V by 0 bases and J by 8 bases, and 12 bases separated the two germline ends. This CDR3 spans 14 amino acids. The CDR3 sequence: CASSLGGLDDEQFF. The CDR3 DNA reads as TGCGCCAGCAGCTTGGGGGGGCTAGACGATGAGCAGTTCTTC.

This chain links TRBV7-2 with TRBJ1-2; 9 bases line up with TRBD1. Germline lookup yields CDR1 SGHTA and CDR2 FQGNSA. The junction had 5 bases not matched to a gene; V was cut back by 1 base and J by 8 bases. CDR3 length equals 14 residues. CDR3 in DNA: TGTGCCAGCAGCTTAGACAGGGGGCTTCGGGGCTACACCTTC. Its protein is CASSLDRGLRGYTF. The full variable domain, in which reference TRBV7-2 and TRBJ1-2 provide the parts outside the CDR3, is GAGVSQSPSNKVTEKGKDVELRCDPISGHTALYWYRQSLGQGLEFLIYFQGNSAPDKSGLPSDRFSAERTGGSVSTLTIQRTQQEDSAVYLCASSLDRGLRGYTFGSGTRLTVV.

This clonotype was counted ten times or more. The DNA for the CDR3 is TGTGCCAGCAGCCTAGCGGGAGGGCCGAATGAGCAGTTCTTC. Translation: CASSLAGGPNEQFF. The rearrangement uses TRBV12-3 or TRBV12-4 and TRBJ2-1; TRBD2 aligns across 12 bases. V lost 6 bases and J lost 7; bases outside the gene matches: 4. This CDR3 contains 14 residues.

This clonotype was observed many times. The V call is TRBV7-2, the J call TRBJ2-3, with TRBD1 matching over 8 bases. The CDR3 contains 17 residues. Germline V gives CDR1 SGHTA, CDR2 FQGNSA. The ends lost 1 base at V and 1 base at J; junction bases unmatched: 7. In DNA, the CDR3 is TGTGCCAGCAGCTTAGTCAGGGGGCAATGGGGCACAGATACGCAGTATTTT. Translated, it gives CASSLVRGQWGTDTQYF.

At least ten counts were recorded for this clonotype. V is TRBV2 and J is TRBJ2-7, with 9 positions matching TRBD2. Germline CDR1 SNHLY, CDR2 FYNNEI. Trimming took 2 bases from V and 4 from J; bases not matched to a gene: 9. CDR3 size: 16 residues. CDR3 nucleotides: TGTGCCAGCAGTGAATGGGGCCTAGCGGGGTTTTACGAGCAGTACTTC. It yields the protein CASSEWGLAGFYEQYF. The full variable domain, completed using reference TRBV2 and TRBJ2-7, is EPEVTQTPSHQVTQMGQEVILRCVPISNHLYFYWYRQILGQKVEFLVSFYNNEISEKSEIFDDQFSVERPDGSNFTLKIRSTKLEDSAMYFCASSEWGLAGFYEQYFGPGTRLTVT.

The chain links TRBV5-1 to TRBJ2-5; 7 bases match TRBD2. Germline CDR1 SGHRS, CDR2 YFSETQ. The CDR3 contains 16 residues. With 6 bases clipped from V and 2 bases from J, the junction kept 13 bases outside the gene matches. The CDR3, as DNA: TGCGCCAGCATCGGATTGGGCGGGACTAAACAAGAGACCCAGTACTTC. Translation: CASIGLGGTKQETQYF.

This clonotype was detected many times. The V gene is TRBV20-1, the J gene TRBJ2-7; D is possibly TRBD2 (6 bases). Trimming took off 6 bases at V and 3 bases at J, with 15 bases between the two ends. There are 13 residues in the CDR3. Germline CDR1 is DFQATT and CDR2 is SNEGSKA (reference sequence). As DNA, the CDR3 is TGCAGTGCCGGGGGTAGCGGATACTACGAGCAGTACTTC. Its translation is CSAGGSGYYEQYF.

The table lists this clonotype with a few counts. V gene TRBV24-1 combines with J gene TRBJ2-1, with D hard to call. Germline CDR1 KGHDR, CDR2 SFDVKD. V dropped 1 base and J dropped 8 bases, with 8 bases sitting between them. This CDR3 has 13 residues. DNA for the CDR3: TGTGCCACCAGTGATTTTACTGTCCATGAGCAGTTCTTC. Translation: CATSDFTVHEQFF.

This clonotype turned up a few times. The CDR3 loop is CATTWDLSNYGYTF. CDR3 in DNA: TGTGCCACCACATGGGACTTATCTAACTATGGCTACACCTTC. The chain carries TRBV5-5 and TRBJ1-2, with D maybe TRBD1 (5 bases). V dropped 9 bases and J dropped 0 bases, with 15 bases sitting between them. Germline V lookup: CDR1 SGHKS, CDR2 YYEKEE (reference sequence). The CDR3 consists of 14 residues.

CDR3 protein: CAWSGRPHASTDTQYF. CDR3 nucleotide sequence: TGTGCCTGGAGCGGTAGGCCACACGCTAGCACAGATACGCAGTATTTT. The chain couples TRBV30 to TRBJ2-3; D unresolved. From germline, CDR1 is GTSNPN and CDR2 SVGIG (reference sequence). V lost 3 bases and J lost 0, with 16 bases in between. This CDR3 region has 16 residues.

This clonotype was detected ten times or more. The chain employs TRBV11-2 and TRBJ2-1; the match to TRBD2 covers 11 bases. The CDR3 runs to 15 residues. CDR1 is SGHAT, CDR2 FQNNGV, per germline. Losses at the gene ends were 5 bases for V and 2 bases for J; bases not matched to a gene: 2. CDR3 nucleotides: TGTGCCAGCAGCCCGGGACTAGCGGCCTACAATGAGCAGTTCTTC. Translated: CASSPGLAAYNEQFF.

This chain joins TRBV15 and TRBJ2-3; 7 nucleotides agree with TRBD2. The CDR3 covers 15 residues. CDR1 LNHNV and CDR2 YYDKDF come from the germline V gene (reference sequence). J was trimmed by 4 bases and V by 3 bases; bases with no gene match: 7. CDR3 residues: CATSRPSGLADTQYF. CDR3 in DNA: TGTGCCACCAGCAGGCCTAGCGGTTTAGCAGATACGCAGTATTTT.

This clonotype was counted at least ten times. CDR3 DNA: TGTGCCAGCAGTTGGGTTTGGGGGAGGGACTCCTACGAGCAGTACTTC. Encoded protein: CASSWVWGRDSYEQYF. The chain uses TRBV28 and TRBJ2-7, with TRBD2 matching 7 bases. Germline assignment: CDR1 MDHEN and CDR2 SYDVKM. The CDR3 loop spans 16 amino acids. V trimming: 4 bases; J trimming: 0 bases; junction bases outside the gene matches: 9.

This clonotype was counted a few times. This sequence joins TRBV2 and TRBJ1-4; D is uncertain. CDR1 and CDR2 from the germline V gene are SNHLY and FYNNEI. This CDR3 is 15 amino acids long. V lost 6 bases and J 10 bases, leaving 21 bases between the germline ends. CDR3 region: CASRPRGGQQGKLFF. Written as DNA, the CDR3 is TGTGCCAGCAGGCCCCGCGGAGGGCAACAAGGAAAACTGTTTTTT.